The 12 T cell receptor beta chains reported below all come from one sample, sequenced in a study of blood T cell repertoires in COVID-19. TCRdb's table, derived via immunoSEQ multiplex PCR, lists solely in-frame clones and lacks some. The sample yields around 200,000 clones, almost 90% seen once. The sequenced sample consisted of peripheral blood. The origin of the receptors is a man aged 18 to 29 with active or convalescent COVID-19.

The V call is TRBV19, the J call TRBJ1-4; TRBD1 might be the D (5 bases). Trimming removed 7 bases at V and 5 bases at J, with 17 bases between. Per the germline V gene, CDR1 is LNHDA and CDR2 is SQIVND (reference sequence). The CDR3 has 15 residues. CDR3 sequence reads: CASTKGGTENEKLFF. CDR3 coding DNA: TGTGCCAGTACCAAAGGAGGGACGGAAAATGAAAAACTGTTTTTT.

The chain combines TRBV7-3 with TRBJ1-1; no definite D call. V lost 3 bases, J lost 2 bases, and 7 bases lay in between. Germline assignment: CDR1 SGHTA and CDR2 FQGTGA. This CDR3 region has 13 residues. CDR3: CASSFQSNTEAFF. In nucleotides, the CDR3 is TGTGCCAGCAGCTTCCAGTCTAACACTGAAGCTTTCTTT.

The gene calls are TRBV5-1 and TRBJ1-1, with unresolved D. The CDR3 is made up of 13 amino acids. V lost 4 bases, J lost 3 bases, and 10 bases lay in between. Germline-derived CDR1 and CDR2 are SGHRS and YFSETQ. The CDR3 reads CASSALSDTEAFF. DNA of the CDR3: TGCGCCAGCAGCGCCCTTTCGGACACTGAAGCTTTCTTT.

V is TRBV18 and J is TRBJ1-1, with TRBD1 as a possible D gene (5 bases). Trimming removed 6 bases at V and 2 bases at J, with 16 bases between. Per the germline V gene, CDR1 is KGHSH and CDR2 is LQKENI. The CDR3 loop spans 15 amino acids. CDR3 sequence reads: CASSETTGFNTEAFF. The CDR3 DNA follows: TGTGCCAGCTCCGAAACTACAGGATTCAACACTGAAGCTTTCTTT.

The chain employs TRBV5-1 and TRBJ1-1; TRBD1 is a possible D gene (6 bases). From germline, CDR1 is SGHRS and CDR2 YFSETQ. V lost 2 bases, J lost 5 bases, and 13 bases lay in between. The CDR3 covers 14 residues. CDR3: CASSLLQGETEAFF. As DNA, the CDR3 is TGCGCCAGCAGCTTACTACAGGGAGAAACTGAAGCTTTCTTT. Full variable domain (outside the CDR3, taken from reference TRBV5-1 and TRBJ1-1): KAGVTQTPRYLIKTRGQQVTLSCSPISGHRSVSWYQQTPGQGLQFLFEYFSETQRNKGNFPGRFSGRQFSNSRSEMNVSTLELGDSALYLCASSLLQGETEAFFGQGTRLTVV.

The rearrangement joins TRBV7-9 to TRBJ1-3, with TRBD1 matching 9 bases. V lost 6 bases and J lost 0; bases outside the gene matches: 15. The CDR3 runs 19 residues. Germline loops: CDR1 SEHNR, CDR2 FQNEAQ (reference sequence). CDR3 coding DNA: TGTGCCAGCAGACCGTCCGGGACAGGGAAATATTTCTCTGGAAACACCATATATTTT. It specifies CASRPSGTGKYFSGNTIYF.

The chain combines TRBV6-5 with TRBJ1-5; TRBD1 matches 9 bases. V lost 6 bases, J lost 4 bases, and 7 bases stayed unmatched. The V gene's germline CDR1 is MNHEY and CDR2 SVGAGI. This CDR3 region has 15 residues. CDR3 loop: CASSPAGQGNQPQHF. The CDR3 nucleotides are TGTGCCAGCAGCCCCGCCGGACAGGGGAATCAGCCCCAGCATTTT.

This chain connects TRBV30 to TRBJ1-2, with D unresolved. The germline V gene encodes CDR1 GTSNPN and CDR2 SVGIG (reference sequence). Trimming removed 0 bases from V and 7 bases from J, with 12 bases in between. The CDR3 is 13 residues long. CDR3 sequence (DNA): TGTGCCTGGAGTGTCGGATCAGGTAGTGGCTACACCTTC. This sequence encodes CAWSVGSGSGYTF.

The chain carries TRBV5-6 and TRBJ1-2; D is unclear. V was pared by 3 bases and J by 4 bases, with 7 bases between. This CDR3 contains 12 residues. Germline V gives CDR1 SGHDT, CDR2 YYEEEE. The DNA for the CDR3 is TGTGCCAGCAGCTACGGGAGCTATGGCTACACCTTC. It encodes CASSYGSYGYTF.

The rearrangement joins TRBV24-1 to TRBJ1-1; D is perhaps TRBD1 (5 bases). The germline gives CDR1 KGHDR, CDR2 SFDVKD. The CDR3 is 16 residues long. Deletions cut 8 bases from V and 2 bases from J, with 20 bases between. CDR3 DNA sequence: TGTGCCACCACCTGGGCAGGGAAATGGAACAACACTGAAGCTTTCTTT. Its protein product is CATTWAGKWNNTEAFF.

J is TRBJ2-1 and V is TRBV18; D call uncertain. Trimming shortened V by 3 bases and J by 15 bases, and 18 bases separated the two germline ends. Germline-derived CDR1 and CDR2 are KGHSH and LQKENI. The CDR3 length is 13 residues. The CDR3 is CASSPDTTSSAFF. Here the CDR3 DNA reads TGTGCCAGCTCACCGGATACTACAAGTTCAGCGTTCTTC.

This rearrangement joins TRBV19 to TRBJ1-5; 9 bases line up with TRBD1. V was clipped by 6 bases and J by 4 bases; unmatched bases: 10. The CDR3 runs 16 residues. The V gene's germline CDR1 is LNHDA and CDR2 SQIVND (reference sequence). CDR3 sequence: CASRELDRGSNQPQHF. The CDR3 nucleotides are TGTGCCAGTAGAGAATTGGACAGGGGAAGTAATCAGCCCCAGCATTTT.